This T cell receptor (beta chain) stems from a study of cytotoxic CD8 clonotypes in ibrutinib-treated CLL. Study-wide points: Measured clonality at baseline was greater than in age-matched healthy donors and tracked with circulating CD8+ T-cell counts. Progressing patients had sampling times that differed from those of sustained-remission patients.

Germline V gives CDR1 MNHEY, CDR2 SMNVEV (reference sequence). The CDR3 spans 15 residues. Trimming cost V 4 bases and J 0 bases, with 12 bases left between them. TCRdb's copy holds only in-frame clones and misses some; the assay was immunoSEQ multiplex PCR. The table shows 330,000 or so clones, with around 66% occurring only once. For this clone: The target antigen is unknown.

This chain joins TRBV27 and TRBJ1-1; D unresolved. The source of this sequence is a human donor with chronic lymphocytic leukemia. Here the sequenced sample was PBMCs, taken after 36 months of ibrutinib treatment. This chain's CDR3 is CASSYDREMNTEAFF. The CDR3, as DNA: TGTGCCAGCAGTTATGACCGGGAGATGAACACTGAAGCTTTCTTT.